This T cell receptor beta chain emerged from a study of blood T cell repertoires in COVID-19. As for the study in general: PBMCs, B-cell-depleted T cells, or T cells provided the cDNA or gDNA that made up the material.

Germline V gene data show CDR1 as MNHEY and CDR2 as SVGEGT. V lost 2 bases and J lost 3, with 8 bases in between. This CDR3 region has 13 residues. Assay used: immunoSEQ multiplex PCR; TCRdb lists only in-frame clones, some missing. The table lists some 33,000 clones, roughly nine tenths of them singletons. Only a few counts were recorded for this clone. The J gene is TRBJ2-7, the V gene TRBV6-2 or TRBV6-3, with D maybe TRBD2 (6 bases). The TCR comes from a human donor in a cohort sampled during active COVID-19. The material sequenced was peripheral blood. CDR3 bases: TGTGCCAGCAGTTACCGGGACTTCTACGAGCAGTACGTC. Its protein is CASSYRDFYEQYV.